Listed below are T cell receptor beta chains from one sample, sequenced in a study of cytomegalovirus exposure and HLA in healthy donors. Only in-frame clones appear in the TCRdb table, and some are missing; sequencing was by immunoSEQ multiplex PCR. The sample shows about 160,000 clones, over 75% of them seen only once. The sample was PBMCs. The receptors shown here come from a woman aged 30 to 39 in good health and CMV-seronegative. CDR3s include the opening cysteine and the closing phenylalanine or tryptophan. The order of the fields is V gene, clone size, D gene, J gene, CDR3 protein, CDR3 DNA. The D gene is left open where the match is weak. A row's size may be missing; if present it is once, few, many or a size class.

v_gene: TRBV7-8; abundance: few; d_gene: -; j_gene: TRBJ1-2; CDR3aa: CASSLRAQGNFGYTF; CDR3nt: TGTGCCAGCAGCTTACGCGCTCAGGGGAACTTTGGCTACACCTTC
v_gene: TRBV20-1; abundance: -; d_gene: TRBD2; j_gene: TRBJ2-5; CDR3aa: CSLAGKETQYF; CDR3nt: TGCAGTCTAGCGGGGAAAGAGACCCAGTACTTC
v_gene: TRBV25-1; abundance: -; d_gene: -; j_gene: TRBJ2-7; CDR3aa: CASSESSTGIPSYEQYF; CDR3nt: TGTGCCAGCAGTGAAAGTTCGACAGGTATACCTTCCTACGAGCAGTACTTC
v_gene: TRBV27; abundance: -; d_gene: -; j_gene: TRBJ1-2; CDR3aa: CASSSLLDPGQQYGYTF; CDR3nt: TGTGCCAGCAGTTCCCTCCTTGACCCGGGACAACAATATGGCTACACCTTC
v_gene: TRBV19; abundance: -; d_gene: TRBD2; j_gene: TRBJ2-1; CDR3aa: CASSPRTSVNEQFF; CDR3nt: TGTGCCAGTAGTCCGCGGACTAGCGTCAATGAGCAGTTCTTC
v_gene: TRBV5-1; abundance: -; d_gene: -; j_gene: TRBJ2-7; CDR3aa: CASSLDQGPYEQYF; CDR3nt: TGCGCCAGCAGCTTGGATCAGGGGCCCTACGAGCAGTACTTC
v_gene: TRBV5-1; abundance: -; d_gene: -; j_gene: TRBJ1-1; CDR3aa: CASSWGGKEAFF; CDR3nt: TGCGCCAGCAGCTGGGGGGGTAAAGAAGCTTTCTTT
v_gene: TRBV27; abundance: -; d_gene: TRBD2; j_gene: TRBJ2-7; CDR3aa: CASSLTSGLTYEQYF; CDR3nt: TGTGCCAGCAGTTTGACTAGCGGATTAACCTACGAGCAGTACTTC
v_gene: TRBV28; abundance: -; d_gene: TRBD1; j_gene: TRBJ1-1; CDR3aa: CASSVAGQLNTEAFF; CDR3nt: TGTGCCAGCAGTGTTGCGGGACAGCTGAACACTGAAGCTTTCTTT
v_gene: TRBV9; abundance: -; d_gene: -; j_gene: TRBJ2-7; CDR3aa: CASSVVSGVEQYF; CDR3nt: TGTGCCAGCAGCGTAGTGTCAGGGGTCGAGCAGTACTTC
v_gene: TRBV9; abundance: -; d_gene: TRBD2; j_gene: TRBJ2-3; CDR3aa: CASSATTTFSGGAEDTQYF; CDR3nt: TGTGCCAGCAGCGCCACAACCACATTCAGCGGGGGGGCCGAAGATACGCAGTATTTT
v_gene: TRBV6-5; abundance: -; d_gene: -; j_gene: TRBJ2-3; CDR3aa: CASSSTVDTQYF; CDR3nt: TGTGCCAGCAGTTCCACTGTGGATACGCAGTATTTT
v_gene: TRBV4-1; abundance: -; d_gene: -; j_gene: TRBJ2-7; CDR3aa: CASSQDRRQTYEQYF; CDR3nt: TGCGCCAGCAGCCAAGATCGGAGACAGACCTACGAGCAGTACTTC
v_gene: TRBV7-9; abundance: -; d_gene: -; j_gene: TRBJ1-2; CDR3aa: CASSLVGTPKGYTF; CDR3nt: TGTGCCAGCAGCTTAGTCGGGACTCCGAAGGGCTACACCTTC
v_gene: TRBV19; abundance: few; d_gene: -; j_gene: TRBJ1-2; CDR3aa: CASSVTGGEYYGYTF; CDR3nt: TGTGCCAGTAGTGTAACAGGCGGGGAGTACTATGGCTACACCTTC
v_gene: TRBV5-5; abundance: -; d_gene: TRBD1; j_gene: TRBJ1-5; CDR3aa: CASSLRTGGDSNQPQHF; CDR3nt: TGTGCCAGCAGCTTGAGGACAGGGGGCGATAGCAATCAGCCCCAGCATTTT
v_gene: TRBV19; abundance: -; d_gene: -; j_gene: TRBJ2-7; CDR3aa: CASSMSAMVTYEQYF; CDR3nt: TGTGCCAGTAGTATGAGCGCTATGGTTACCTACGAGCAGTACTTC
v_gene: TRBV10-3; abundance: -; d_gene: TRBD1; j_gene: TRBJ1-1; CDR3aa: CAISMGQGNTEAFF; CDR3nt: TGTGCCATCAGTATGGGACAGGGGAACACTGAAGCTTTCTTT
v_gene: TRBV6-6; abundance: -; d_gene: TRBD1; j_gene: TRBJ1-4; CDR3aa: CASSYSTGHDEKLFF; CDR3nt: TGTGCCAGCAGTTACTCGACAGGGCATGATGAAAAACTGTTTTTT
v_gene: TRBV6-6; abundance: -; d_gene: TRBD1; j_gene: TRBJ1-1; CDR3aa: CASSYSKEGGLVGAFF; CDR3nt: TGTGCCAGCAGTTACTCGAAGGAAGGGGGCTTGGTAGGAGCTTTCTTT
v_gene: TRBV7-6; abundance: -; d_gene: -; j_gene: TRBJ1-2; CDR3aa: CARTKGYTF; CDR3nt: TGTGCCAGGACTAAGGGCTACACCTTC
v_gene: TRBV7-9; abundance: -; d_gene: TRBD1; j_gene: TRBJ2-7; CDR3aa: CASSPQGQSGEQYF; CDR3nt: TGTGCCAGCAGCCCACAGGGACAGTCGGGTGAGCAGTACTTC